A single sample gave rise to the 21 T cell receptor beta chains below, sequenced in a study of T cell repertoires in cytomegalovirus infection. TCRdb fed the reads into MiXCR, producing one record per CDR3 protein. This repertoire shows fewer than 550,000 distinct CDR3 sequences, 26% found once; its top ten account for less than 15%. Sample: PBMCs. These receptors were collected from a human donor in good health (CMV status not recorded). Some clones in this sample may be carry-over from other donors' samples.

The table lists this clonotype with many counts. This sequence joins TRBV7-2 and TRBJ2-7; the D gene is possibly TRBD2 (5 bases). Germline CDR1 and CDR2: SGHTA and FQGNSA. This CDR3 region has 15 residues. Trimming cost V 1 base and J 4 bases, with 14 bases left between them. CDR3 amino acids: CASSLEAALGYEQYF. The CDR3 DNA sequence: TGTGCCAGCAGCTTAGAAGCGGCTTTGGGGTACGAGCAGTACTTC.

This clonotype was counted only a few times. The V gene is TRBV19, the J gene TRBJ2-1; TRBD2 aligns across 8 bases. Per germline, CDR1 LNHDA and CDR2 SQIVND (reference sequence). This CDR3 is built from 16 residues. Unmatched junction bases numbered 7, after V lost 0 bases and J lost 6 bases. CDR3 sequence (DNA): TGTGCCAGTAGTATAGATGGTAGCGGGGTATTCAATGAGCAGTTCTTC. It specifies CASSIDGSGVFNEQFF.

V is TRBV5-1 and J is TRBJ2-7, with TRBD1 as a possible D gene (7 bases). The CDR3 loop spans 15 amino acids. Trimming cost V 1 base and J 1 base, with 12 bases left between them. Germline CDR1 SGHRS, CDR2 YFSETQ. This CDR3 reads CASSLLQGGSYEQYF. In DNA form, the CDR3 reads TGCGCCAGCAGCTTGCTGCAGGGGGGATCCTACGAGCAGTACTTC.

V usage is TRBV5-1 and J usage is TRBJ2-5; D remains ambiguous. Germline CDR1 and CDR2: SGHRS and YFSETQ. The germline V and J ends were trimmed by 1 base and 1 base, with 8 bases remaining between them. The CDR3 extends over 14 amino acids. The CDR3 protein is CASSLMAVQETQYF. CDR3 DNA: TGCGCCAGCAGCTTGATGGCAGTCCAAGAGACCCAGTACTTC. The full variable domain, rest sourced from reference TRBV5-1 and TRBJ2-5, is KAGVTQTPRYLIKTRGQQVTLSCSPISGHRSVSWYQQTPGQGLQFLFEYFSETQRNKGNFPGRFSGRQFSNSRSEMNVSTLELGDSALYLCASSLMAVQETQYFGPGTRLLVL.

The sample holds a few counts of this clonotype. The chain employs TRBV7-9 and TRBJ2-1, with a weak D call TRBD1 (7 bases). CDR3 length: 16 amino acids. V was pared by 4 bases and J by 4 bases, with 17 bases between. Germline CDR1 is SEHNR and CDR2 is FQNEAQ (reference sequence). DNA for the CDR3: TGTGCCAGCAGCTCTCGCGGGACAGTCAAGTACAATGAGCAGTTCTTC. Translation gives CASSSRGTVKYNEQFF.

The chain employs TRBV18 and TRBJ2-1, with a tentative D call TRBD2 (5 bases). Germline V CDR1 and CDR2: KGHSH, LQKENI. V dropped 3 bases and J dropped 3 bases, with 15 bases sitting between them. The CDR3 contains 16 residues. DNA of the CDR3: TGTGCCAGCTCACCTCGAGACCCCGCGGGCTACAATGAGCAGTTCTTC. Amino acids: CASSPRDPAGYNEQFF.

This sequence joins TRBV20-1 and TRBJ1-5; 10 bases agree with TRBD1. In germline, CDR1 is DFQATT, CDR2 SNEGSKA (reference sequence). The CDR3 loop spans 13 amino acids. Germline trimming cut 4 bases from V and 6 bases from J; bases unmatched to any gene: 3. CDR3 protein: CSATTGGPQPQHF. CDR3 bases: TGCAGTGCTACGACAGGGGGCCCTCAGCCCCAGCATTTT.

This clonotype was counted at least ten times. The chain carries TRBV7-8 and TRBJ2-5; D is perhaps TRBD2 (5 bases). In germline, CDR1 is SGHVS, CDR2 FQNEAQ. The CDR3 sequence is 14 residues long. Trimming removed 10 bases at V and 4 bases at J, with 19 bases between. DNA of the CDR3: TGTGCCACGACGAACCTAGCCGGCACAGAGACCCAGTACTTC. Translation: CATTNLAGTETQYF.

Turning to this clonotype: This may be a read error: a much more frequent sequence differs by one nucleotide. The J gene is TRBJ2-3, the V gene TRBV7-2; D uncertain. V lost 0 bases, J lost 3 bases, and 4 bases lay in between. CDR3 length equals 13 residues. Germline CDR1 reads SGHTA; CDR2 reads FQGNSA. CDR3 DNA: TGTGCCAGCAGCTTAGCGTGGACAGATACGCAGTATTTT. Translation: CASSLAWTDTQYF.

The chain couples TRBV6-6 to TRBJ2-4; TRBD1 might be the D (5 bases). The germline CDR1 and CDR2 sequences are MNHNY and SVGAGI (reference sequence). V was shortened by 7 bases and J by 2 bases, with 15 bases between the two germline ends. CDR3 length: 15 residues. CDR3 in amino acids: CASTLDRGSKNIQYF. Here the CDR3 DNA reads TGTGCCAGCACCCTAGACAGAGGCTCCAAAAACATTCAGTACTTC.

This chain joins TRBV18 and TRBJ1-5; D unresolved. The CDR3 has 15 residues. CDR1 and CDR2 (germline): KGHSH, LQKENI. V was trimmed by 3 bases and J by 2 bases, leaving 11 bases between them. CDR3 loop: CASSPNGRGNQPQHF. The CDR3 bases are TGTGCCAGCTCACCGAACGGACGGGGCAATCAGCCCCAGCATTTT.

About this clonotype itself: The germline gene is not matched at one end of the junction; a read error may be the cause. The chain couples TRBV24-1 to TRBJ2-1, with TRBD2 as a possible D gene (5 bases). Germline V gives CDR1 KGHDR, CDR2 SFDVKD. This CDR3 has 13 residues. The CDR3 reads CATSADYDNERFF. Written as DNA, the CDR3 is TGTGCCACCAGTGCCGACTATGACAATGAGCGGTTCTTC.

This clonotype was counted only a few times. The chain combines TRBV4-1 with TRBJ1-2, with TRBD1 matching 10 bases. Germline V gene lookup returns CDR1 MGHRA and CDR2 YSYEKL. Trimming cost V 4 bases and J 3 bases; bases outside gene matches: 14. The CDR3 is made up of 18 amino acids. Here the CDR3 DNA reads TGCGCCAGCAGCCCTAGACAGGGGGCTATCACCTGGGACTATGGCTACACCTTC. Translated: CASSPRQGAITWDYGYTF.

The chain has TRBV19 and TRBJ1-1; D uncertain. Germline-derived CDR1 and CDR2 are LNHDA and SQIVND (reference sequence). There are 15 residues in the CDR3. V shed 3 bases and J shed 1 base, with 12 bases lying between them. The CDR3, as DNA: TGTGCCAGTAGTATTGGAGACGGGAGGAACACTGAAGCTTTCTTT. Amino acids: CASSIGDGRNTEAFF.

This chain uses TRBV14 with TRBJ2-4, with unresolved D. CDR1 is SGHDN, CDR2 FVKESK, per germline. The V gene lost 0 bases and the J gene lost 0 bases, with 12 bases spanning the gap. The CDR3 is 17 amino acids. CDR3 DNA: TGTGCCAGCAGCCAAGATCTGGGCAACCCAGCCAAAAACATTCAGTACTTC. Its protein is CASSQDLGNPAKNIQYF.

This clonotype was seen a few times. The gene calls are TRBV28 and TRBJ2-6; no reliable D call. This CDR3 contains 16 residues. CDR1 and CDR2 from the germline V gene are MDHEN and SYDVKM. Trimming removed 6 bases from V and 0 bases from J, with 12 bases in between. This chain's CDR3 is CASSAPWGSGANVLTF. In DNA, the CDR3 is TGTGCCAGCAGCGCGCCGTGGGGCTCTGGGGCCAACGTCCTGACTTTC.

This chain connects TRBV27 to TRBJ2-3; D remains ambiguous. CDR1 is MNHEY and CDR2 is SMNVEV in the germline V gene (reference sequence). V lost 3 bases to trimming and J lost 5 bases, with 15 bases between them. CDR3 size: 15 residues. The CDR3 sequence: CASSLWSPQGDTQYF. The CDR3 nucleotides read TGTGCCAGCAGTTTGTGGTCACCCCAAGGAGATACGCAGTATTTT.

This clonotype was observed a few times. This chain joins TRBV7-2 and TRBJ2-3, with 9 bases fitting TRBD1. The germline gives CDR1 SGHTA, CDR2 FQGNSA. This CDR3 is 14 amino acids long. Trimming at V came to 4 bases and at J to 5 bases, leaving 4 bases not matched to a gene. The CDR3 coding sequence is TGTGCCAGCAGCTGGACAGGGGATGGAGATACGCAGTATTTT. It codes for CASSWTGDGDTQYF.

V and J are TRBV20-1 and TRBJ1-1; 8 bases are a match to TRBD1. The J segment lost 0 bases and the V segment lost 4 bases, leaving 4 bases of the junction unmatched. The CDR3 is 14 residues long. CDR1 is DFQATT, CDR2 SNEGSKA, per germline (reference sequence). The CDR3 DNA is TGCAGTGCTATAAACAGGGGGGTGAACACTGAAGCTTTCTTT. Translating it yields CSAINRGVNTEAFF.

In nucleotides, the CDR3 is TGTGCCAGCAGTTTAGGGACTAGGGGGACCCAGTACTTC. Protein: CASSLGTRGTQYF. The V and J genes are TRBV2 and TRBJ2-5, with 8 nucleotides matching TRBD2. The germline gives CDR1 SNHLY, CDR2 FYNNEI. Trimming at V came to 5 bases and at J to 7 bases, leaving 6 bases not matched to a gene. The CDR3 has 13 amino acids.

This sequence joins TRBV11-2 and TRBJ1-6, with 8 nucleotides matching TRBD1. V lost 4 bases and J lost 12; bases outside the gene matches: 11. Germline V CDR1 and CDR2: SGHAT, FQNNGV. CDR3 size: 15 residues. The CDR3 here is CASSYLGQGLGPLHF. The CDR3 region has the DNA TGTGCCAGCAGCTACTTAGGACAGGGACTGGGACCCCTCCACTTT.